Listed here are 3 T cell receptor beta chains from one sample, sequenced in a study of blood T cell repertoires in COVID-19. Data came from immunoSEQ multiplex PCR; TCRdb stores just in-frame clones and leaves some out. The sample has around 260,000 clones, about 80% seen once. The sequenced sample consisted of peripheral blood. The receptors derive from a person in their 70s with COVID-19, enrolled during active disease.

The rearrangement joins TRBV5-1 to TRBJ2-2; D perhaps matches TRBD2 (5 bases). Per germline, CDR1 SGHRS and CDR2 YFSETQ. V lost 4 bases to trimming and J lost 3 bases, with 13 bases between them. The CDR3 sequence is 15 residues long. CDR3 coding DNA: TGCGCCAGCAGCGTCGGGTCAGCGGACACCGGGGAGCTGTTTTTT. The encoded protein is CASSVGSADTGELFF.

CDR3 protein: CASSLGLVRGRETQYF. CDR3 DNA sequence: TGTGCCAGCAGCTTAGGCCTGGTCAGGGGGCGTGAGACCCAGTACTTC. The chain links TRBV13 to TRBJ2-5, with TRBD1 matching 8 bases. Losses at the gene ends were 0 bases for V and 5 bases for J; bases not matched to a gene: 8. Germline-derived CDR1 and CDR2 are PRHDT and FYEKMQ (reference sequence). The CDR3 length is 16 residues.

The chain joins TRBV9 to TRBJ2-5, with unresolved D. V lost 0 bases and J lost 7, with 13 bases in between. CDR1 and CDR2 from the germline V gene are SGDLS and YYNGEE. CDR3 length: 14 residues. The CDR3 nucleotides read TGTGCCAGCAGCGTAGAATTGTCGGGTTCGACCCAGTACTTC. It codes for CASSVELSGSTQYF.